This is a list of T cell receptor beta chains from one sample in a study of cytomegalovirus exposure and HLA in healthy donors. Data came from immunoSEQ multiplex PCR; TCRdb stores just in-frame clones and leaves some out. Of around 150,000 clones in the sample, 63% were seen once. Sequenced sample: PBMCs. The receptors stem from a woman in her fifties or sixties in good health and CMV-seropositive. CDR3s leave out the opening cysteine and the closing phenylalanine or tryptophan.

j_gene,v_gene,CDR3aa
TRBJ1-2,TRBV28,ASGGARSEGYT
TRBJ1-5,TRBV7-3,ASSLTGTSNQPQH
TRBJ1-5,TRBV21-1,ASSKDSGGYTQH
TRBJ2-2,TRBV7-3,ASSLTSPGLNTGELF
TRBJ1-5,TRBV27,ASSDRVGQPQH
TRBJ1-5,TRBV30,AWSPGTGRSNQPQH
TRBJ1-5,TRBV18,ASSREQGDNNQPQH
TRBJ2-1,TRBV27,ASAPVRVGLAGVREQF
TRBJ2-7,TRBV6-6,ASSRVAGGAYEQY
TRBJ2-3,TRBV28,ASSGTSGGTDTQY
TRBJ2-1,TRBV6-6,ASSTTLADYNEQF
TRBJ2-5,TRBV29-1,SDRTGHQETQY
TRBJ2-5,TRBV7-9,ASSPGGAGAVTQY
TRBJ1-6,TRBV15,ATSRGGGQGYNSPLH
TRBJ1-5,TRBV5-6,ASSLLGINQPQH
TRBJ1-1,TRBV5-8,ASTRQGYGAF
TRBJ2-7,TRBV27,ASTRQAGYEQY
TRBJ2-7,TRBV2,ATSLETVYEQY
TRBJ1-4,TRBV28,ASSSASREKLF
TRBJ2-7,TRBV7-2,ASSSGEQY
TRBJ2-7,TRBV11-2,ASSPNSGSYEQY
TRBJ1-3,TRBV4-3,ASSQELTASGNTIY
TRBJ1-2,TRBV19,ASRFLGQGTLNYGYT
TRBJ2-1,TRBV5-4,ATESSGRYNEQF
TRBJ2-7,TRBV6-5,ASSTGTGGPYEQY
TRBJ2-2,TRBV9,ASSSRGTPRTGELF